This passage covers 30 T cell receptor beta chains from one sample sequenced in a study of blood T cell repertoires in COVID-19 (dated by TCRdb to about 2020). Receptor amplification or capture employed the immunoSEQ multiplex PCR assay. TCRdb took over this immuneACCESS table, retaining in-frame rearrangements with V and J assigned. Such tables are incomplete; in checked studies, under half of the missing clones stem from an unresolved V gene, and the remainder is unexplained. This sample holds roughly 84,000 clones; roughly 80% were observed only once. In total, the top ten clones hold around 4% of the sample. The sample taken for sequencing was peripheral blood. These receptors came from a woman between 45 and 60 years old with acute or convalescent COVID-19.

This chain joins TRBV18 and TRBJ1-1; D gene ambiguous. CDR1 is KGHSH and CDR2 is LQKENI in the germline V gene. The CDR3 length is 14 residues. Trimming pared 2 bases from V and 1 base from J, leaving 8 bases between. The CDR3 DNA is TGTGCCAGCTCACCAAGGGCGGGGAACACTGAAGCTTTCTTT. Protein sequence: CASSPRAGNTEAFF.

V is TRBV3-1 (or the pseudogene TRBV3-2) and J is TRBJ2-3; D possibly corresponds to TRBD1 (5 bases). Looked up from germline, CDR1 is LGHDT and CDR2 is YNNKEL (reference sequence). V lost 0 bases and J 2 bases, leaving 9 bases between the germline ends. The CDR3 length is 15 residues. CDR3 loop: CASSQDYRSTDTQYF. In DNA, the CDR3 is TGTGCCAGCAGCCAAGATTACAGGTCCACAGATACGCAGTATTTT.

The CDR3: CSVLRSGGGEQFF. The CDR3 DNA follows: TGCAGCGTTCTCAGAAGCGGGGGGGGTGAGCAGTTCTTC. The chain recombines TRBV29-1 with TRBJ2-1; TRBD2 aligns across 10 bases. The CDR3 totals 13 residues. With V trimmed by 5 bases and J by 9 bases, 7 bases remained unmatched. CDR1 and CDR2 from the germline V gene are SQVTM and ANQGSEA.

The chain links TRBV29-1 to TRBJ1-5; TRBD1 agrees at 8 bases. CDR1 and CDR2 (germline): SQVTM, ANQGSEA. V was pared by 4 bases and J by 7 bases, with 6 bases of the junction left unmatched. The CDR3 has 13 amino acids. The CDR3 protein is CSVGPQGAQPQHF. Written as DNA, the CDR3 is TGCAGCGTTGGTCCCCAGGGGGCCCAGCCCCAGCATTTT.

The gene calls are TRBV7-2 and TRBJ2-1; 9 nucleotides match TRBD2. Per germline, CDR1 SGHTA and CDR2 FQGNSA. The CDR3 extends over 16 amino acids. V shed 3 bases and J 2 bases; nucleotides not matched to a gene: 5. Here the CDR3 DNA reads TGTGCCAGCAGCTTGCGGGGGGGCTTTGCCTACAATGAGCAGTTCTTC. The encoded protein is CASSLRGGFAYNEQFF.

V and J are TRBV18 and TRBJ2-2; 7 nucleotides match TRBD1. The J segment lost 3 bases and the V segment lost 2 bases, leaving 3 bases of the junction unmatched. This CDR3 is 15 amino acids long. The germline V gene has CDR1 KGHSH and CDR2 LQKENI. The CDR3: CASSPIQGDTGELFF. As DNA, the CDR3 is TGTGCCAGCTCACCAATCCAGGGGGACACCGGGGAGCTGTTTTTT.

This clone was detected only a few times. This CDR3 is CASSPHWRETYEQYF. CDR3 coding DNA: TGCGCCAGCAGCCCCCATTGGAGGGAAACCTACGAGCAGTACTTC. The chain employs TRBV5-1 and TRBJ2-7; perhaps TRBD2 as D (6 bases). Looked up from germline, CDR1 is SGHRS and CDR2 is YFSETQ. Trimming shortened V by 4 bases and J by 2 bases, and 16 bases separated the two germline ends. CDR3 length: 15 amino acids.

This clone has only one observation. V is TRBV9 and J is TRBJ1-2; 7 nucleotides align to TRBD1. The CDR3 is 15 amino acids. Per the germline V gene, CDR1 is SGDLS and CDR2 is YYNGEE. J gave up 7 bases and V 0 bases, and 9 bases lay outside the gene matches. The CDR3 here is CASSVGVGTESGYTF. The CDR3 DNA reads as TGTGCCAGCAGCGTAGGAGTGGGGACAGAGAGTGGCTACACCTTC.

Comment on this clone: At one boundary the junction diverges from the germline segment, which might be a read error. The genes are TRBV9 and TRBJ1-6; TRBD1 matches 7 bases. CDR1 and CDR2 (germline): SGDLS, YYNGEE. The CDR3 covers 15 residues. The CDR3 protein is CASSGGQRTNSPLHF. CDR3 DNA: TGTGCCAGCAGCGGGGGACAGAGGACCAATTCGCCCCTCCACTTT.

This chain links TRBV5-5 with TRBJ1-2; 10 positions match TRBD1. Germline V gene data show CDR1 as SGHKS and CDR2 as YYEKEE (reference sequence). V trimming: 0 bases; J trimming: 4 bases; junction bases outside the gene matches: 3. The CDR3 has 15 residues. For the CDR3, the DNA is TGTGCCAGCAGCTTGGATCGGGACAGGGGCTATGGCTACACCTTC. The encoded protein is CASSLDRDRGYGYTF.

J is TRBJ1-1 and V is TRBV12-3 or TRBV12-4, with D unresolved. Trimming removed 3 bases from V and 5 bases from J, with 4 bases in between. This CDR3 region has 11 residues. This CDR3 reads CASSFRTEAFF. DNA of the CDR3: TGTGCCAGCAGTTTTCGGACTGAAGCTTTCTTT.

This chain uses TRBV27 with TRBJ2-7; 8 nucleotides align to TRBD1. With V trimmed by 3 bases and J by 9 bases, 13 bases remained unmatched. CDR1 and CDR2 (germline): MNHEY, SMNVEV (reference sequence). CDR3 size: 15 residues. CDR3 DNA: TGTGCCAGCAGTTTCCGTCCGGGGACAGGAGCTACGCAGTACTTC. This translates into CASSFRPGTGATQYF.

This clone was seen once. The gene calls are TRBV2 and TRBJ2-5, with 8 bases that match TRBD2. The CDR3 contains 16 residues. In germline, CDR1 is SNHLY, CDR2 FYNNEI. The V segment lost 5 bases and the J segment 2 bases; nucleotides outside the gene matches: 10. CDR3 amino acids: CASSKRAERGQETQYF. Here the CDR3 DNA reads TGTGCCAGCAGTAAAAGGGCTGAGCGGGGGCAAGAGACCCAGTACTTC.

This clone was picked up a small number of times. The chain is built from TRBV6-6 and TRBJ1-5; TRBD1 aligns across 7 bases. The V and J ends lost 6 bases and 3 bases, in that order; junction bases with no gene match: 8. The CDR3 is made up of 15 amino acids. From germline, CDR1 is MNHNY and CDR2 SVGAGI (reference sequence). CDR3 sequence reads: CASSPGQVFNQPQHF. DNA of the CDR3: TGTGCCAGCAGCCCCGGACAGGTCTTCAATCAGCCCCAGCATTTT.

This chain uses TRBV28 with TRBJ1-6; D might be TRBD1 (5 bases). The germline V gene has CDR1 MDHEN and CDR2 SYDVKM. The CDR3 sequence is 13 residues long. Trimming shortened V by 6 bases and J by 7 bases, and 10 bases separated the two germline ends. The CDR3 DNA follows: TGTGCCAGCAGGGGGGGTTGGAATTCACCCCTCCACTTT. Translated, it gives CASRGGWNSPLHF. The whole variable domain, filled in from reference TRBV28 and TRBJ1-6, reads DVKVTQSSRYLVKRTGEKVFLECVQDMDHENMFWYRQDPGLGLRLIYFSYDVKMKEKGDIPEGYSVSREKKERFSLILESASTNQTSMYLCASRGGWNSPLHFGNGTRLTVT.

The CDR3 DNA is TGTGCCAGCAGCCTTCGGACAGTGCAAGAGACCCAGTACTTC. Translating it yields CASSLRTVQETQYF. The genes are TRBV13 and TRBJ2-5; possibly TRBD1 for D (6 bases). V lost 5 bases and J 2 bases, leaving 12 bases between the germline ends. This CDR3 contains 14 residues. Germline V gene data show CDR1 as PRHDT and CDR2 as FYEKMQ (reference sequence). Using reference TRBV13 and TRBJ2-5 for the parts outside the CDR3, the full variable domain is AAGVIQSPRHLIKEKRETATLKCYPIPRHDTVYWYQQGPGQDPQFLISFYEKMQSDKGSIPDRFSAQQFSDYHSELNMSSLELGDSALYFCASSLRTVQETQYFGPGTRLLVL.

The chain employs TRBV21-1 and TRBJ1-6; the tabulated D call, TRBD1, remains unverified against the DNA. TRBV21-1 is termed a pseudogene. The CDR3 length is 13 residues. The CDR3 loop reads CASVQGWDSPLHF. CDR3 nucleotide sequence: TGTGCCAGTGTACAGGGCTGGGATTCACCCCTCCACTTT.

V is TRBV28 and J is TRBJ2-7, with TRBD1 matching 9 bases. The CDR3 runs 15 residues. The junction had 9 bases not matched to a gene; V was cut back by 7 bases and J by 2 bases. Germline V gives CDR1 MDHEN, CDR2 SYDVKM. The CDR3 DNA follows: TGTGCCAGCACCCCCTCCGACAGGGGGACCTACGAGCAGTACTTC. It encodes CASTPSDRGTYEQYF.

The chain couples TRBV5-1 to TRBJ2-1; 12 nucleotides align to TRBD2. J was trimmed by 7 bases and V by 6 bases; bases with no gene match: 8. Germline CDR1 and CDR2: SGHRS and YFSETQ. The CDR3 is 15 residues long. CDR3 protein: CASTTSGGTSNEQFF. The CDR3 bases are TGCGCCAGCACCACTAGCGGGGGGACGTCAAATGAGCAGTTCTTC.

CDR3 sequence reads: CASSFSGLPAFF. The CDR3 nucleotides are TGTGCCAGCAGTTTCTCTGGGCTCCCAGCTTTCTTT. J is TRBJ1-1 and V is TRBV12-3 or TRBV12-4; the D is unclear. This CDR3 region has 12 residues. Deletions cut 3 bases from V and 10 bases from J, with 12 bases between.

The J gene is TRBJ1-4, the V gene TRBV5-1, with D maybe TRBD1 (5 bases). Germline V gene data show CDR1 as SGHRS and CDR2 as YFSETQ. The CDR3 totals 16 residues. The V gene lost 4 bases and the J gene lost 1 base, with 14 bases spanning the gap. CDR3 sequence: CASSPGAGVTNEKLFF. The CDR3 nucleotides read TGCGCCAGCAGCCCCGGTGCGGGGGTAACTAATGAAAAACTGTTTTTT.

This clone was observed a handful of times. The chain joins TRBV19 to TRBJ2-7; tentative D call: TRBD2 (5 bases). The CDR3 contains 16 residues. Germline loops: CDR1 LNHDA, CDR2 SQIVND (reference sequence). V lost 0 bases and J lost 1, with 13 bases in between. In DNA, the CDR3 is TGTGCCAGTAGTATAGACGGGGTACTGAAGTCCTACGAGCAGTACTTC. Amino acid sequence: CASSIDGVLKSYEQYF.

This clone was seen just once. The chain carries TRBV15 and TRBJ2-3; TRBD2 agrees at 7 bases. The CDR3 runs 16 residues. Trimming took 1 base from V and 3 from J; bases not matched to a gene: 7. CDR1 is LNHNV, CDR2 YYDKDF, per germline (reference sequence). CDR3 amino acids: CATSRAPSGGTDTQYF. The DNA of the CDR3 is TGTGCCACCAGCAGAGCCCCTAGCGGAGGTACAGATACGCAGTATTTT.

The chain joins TRBV6-5 to TRBJ1-1; D is unresolved. This CDR3 contains 16 residues. V was pared by 0 bases and J by 5 bases, with 16 bases between. Germline-derived CDR1 and CDR2 are MNHEY and SVGAGI. As DNA, the CDR3 is TGTGCCAGCAGTTACTCCACGGGCCCAAGAGGGACTGAAGCTTTCTTT. This sequence encodes CASSYSTGPRGTEAFF.

The V and J genes are TRBV3-1 (or the pseudogene TRBV3-2) and TRBJ1-1; no clear D gene. Germline CDR1 and CDR2: LGHDT and YNNKEL (reference sequence). This CDR3 contains 16 residues. The V end was cut by 4 bases, the J end by 7 bases, with 22 bases between. DNA of the CDR3: TGTGCCAGCAGCCGAGCCTGGACTGGGTCGGGAGTTGAAGCTTTCTTT. Amino acid sequence: CASSRAWTGSGVEAFF.

The V gene is TRBV6-1, the J gene TRBJ2-5, with 16 nucleotides matching TRBD2. V gave up 4 bases and J gave up 7 bases; unmatched junction bases: 15. The V gene's germline CDR1 is MNHNS and CDR2 SASEGT. This CDR3 contains 19 residues. CDR3 DNA sequence: TGTGCCAGCAGTGGCGGGACTAGCGGGGGGGAACCTCACCCCCGGACCCAGTACTTC. This sequence encodes CASSGGTSGGEPHPRTQYF.

The chain employs TRBV5-4 and TRBJ2-3, with TRBD2 matching over 8 bases. Germline CDR1 is SGHNT and CDR2 is YYREEE (reference sequence). V trimming: 3 bases; J trimming: 4 bases; junction bases outside the gene matches: 7. This CDR3 is built from 15 residues. CDR3 region: CASSSTGGRSDTQYF. For the CDR3, the DNA is TGTGCCAGCAGCTCAACGGGGGGGCGGTCAGATACGCAGTATTTT.

The chain has TRBV9 and TRBJ2-6; the match to TRBD1 covers 11 bases. The CDR3 sequence is 16 residues long. V shed 4 bases, J shed 4 bases, and the junction held 4 bases outside the gene matches. Germline assignment: CDR1 SGDLS and CDR2 YYNGEE. This CDR3 reads CASSRDRGYGANVLTF. CDR3 DNA sequence: TGTGCCAGCAGCCGGGACAGGGGGTACGGGGCCAACGTCCTGACTTTC.

The chain uses TRBV28 and TRBJ1-2; no clear D. Germline V lookup: CDR1 MDHEN, CDR2 SYDVKM. This CDR3 contains 12 residues. Trimming stripped 3 bases from V and 4 bases from J, with 6 bases between. CDR3 DNA: TGTGCCAGCAGTTTCCCTCTCTATGGCTACACCTTC. It yields the protein CASSFPLYGYTF.

The CDR3 loop reads CATSGPGTSGGTDTQYF. The CDR3, as DNA: TGTGCCACCAGTGGCCCTGGGACTAGCGGGGGCACAGATACGCAGTATTTT. The rearrangement joins TRBV24-1 to TRBJ2-3, with 13 bases fitting TRBD2. CDR1 and CDR2 from the germline V gene are KGHDR and SFDVKD. With 5 bases clipped from V and 1 base from J, the junction kept 5 bases outside the gene matches. The CDR3 covers 17 residues.